This paragraph reports one T cell receptor (beta chain). Only in-frame clones appear in the TCRdb table, and some are missing; sequencing was by immunoSEQ multiplex PCR. Among fewer than 65,000 clones listed, 90% were seen once. These data are taken from a study of OX40 agonist ivuxolimab in advanced cancers. The V gene end was trimmed by 2 bases and the J gene end by 5 bases; junction bases not matched to a gene: 14. The germline CDR1 and CDR2 sequences are MNHEY and SMNVEV (reference sequence). CDR3 size: 17 residues. Sample: CD4+ or CD8+ T cells sorted from blood, taken in a trial of the OX40 agonist ivuxolimab. The chain employs TRBV27 and TRBJ2-5; 7 bases align to TRBD1. This TCR derives from an adult with an advanced solid tumor such as melanoma, head and neck, liver or kidney cancer. CDR3 coding DNA: TGTGCCAGCAGTTTAAGGGGGCGCGTCCTATCTCTGGAGACCCAGTACTTC. This sequence encodes CASSLRGRVLSLETQYF.